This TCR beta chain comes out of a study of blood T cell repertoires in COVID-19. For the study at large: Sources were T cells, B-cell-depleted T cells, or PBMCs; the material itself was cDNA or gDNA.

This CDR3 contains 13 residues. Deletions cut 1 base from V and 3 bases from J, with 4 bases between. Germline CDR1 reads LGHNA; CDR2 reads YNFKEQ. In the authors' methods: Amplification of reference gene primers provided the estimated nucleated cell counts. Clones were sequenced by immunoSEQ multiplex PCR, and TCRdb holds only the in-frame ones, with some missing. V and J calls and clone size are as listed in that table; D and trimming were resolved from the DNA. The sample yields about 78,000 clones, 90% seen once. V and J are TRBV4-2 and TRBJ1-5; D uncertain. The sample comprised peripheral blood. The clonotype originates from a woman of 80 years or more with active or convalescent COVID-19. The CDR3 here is CASSQGPNQPQHF. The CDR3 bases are TGTGCCAGCAGCCAAGGGCCCAATCAGCCCCAGCATTTT.